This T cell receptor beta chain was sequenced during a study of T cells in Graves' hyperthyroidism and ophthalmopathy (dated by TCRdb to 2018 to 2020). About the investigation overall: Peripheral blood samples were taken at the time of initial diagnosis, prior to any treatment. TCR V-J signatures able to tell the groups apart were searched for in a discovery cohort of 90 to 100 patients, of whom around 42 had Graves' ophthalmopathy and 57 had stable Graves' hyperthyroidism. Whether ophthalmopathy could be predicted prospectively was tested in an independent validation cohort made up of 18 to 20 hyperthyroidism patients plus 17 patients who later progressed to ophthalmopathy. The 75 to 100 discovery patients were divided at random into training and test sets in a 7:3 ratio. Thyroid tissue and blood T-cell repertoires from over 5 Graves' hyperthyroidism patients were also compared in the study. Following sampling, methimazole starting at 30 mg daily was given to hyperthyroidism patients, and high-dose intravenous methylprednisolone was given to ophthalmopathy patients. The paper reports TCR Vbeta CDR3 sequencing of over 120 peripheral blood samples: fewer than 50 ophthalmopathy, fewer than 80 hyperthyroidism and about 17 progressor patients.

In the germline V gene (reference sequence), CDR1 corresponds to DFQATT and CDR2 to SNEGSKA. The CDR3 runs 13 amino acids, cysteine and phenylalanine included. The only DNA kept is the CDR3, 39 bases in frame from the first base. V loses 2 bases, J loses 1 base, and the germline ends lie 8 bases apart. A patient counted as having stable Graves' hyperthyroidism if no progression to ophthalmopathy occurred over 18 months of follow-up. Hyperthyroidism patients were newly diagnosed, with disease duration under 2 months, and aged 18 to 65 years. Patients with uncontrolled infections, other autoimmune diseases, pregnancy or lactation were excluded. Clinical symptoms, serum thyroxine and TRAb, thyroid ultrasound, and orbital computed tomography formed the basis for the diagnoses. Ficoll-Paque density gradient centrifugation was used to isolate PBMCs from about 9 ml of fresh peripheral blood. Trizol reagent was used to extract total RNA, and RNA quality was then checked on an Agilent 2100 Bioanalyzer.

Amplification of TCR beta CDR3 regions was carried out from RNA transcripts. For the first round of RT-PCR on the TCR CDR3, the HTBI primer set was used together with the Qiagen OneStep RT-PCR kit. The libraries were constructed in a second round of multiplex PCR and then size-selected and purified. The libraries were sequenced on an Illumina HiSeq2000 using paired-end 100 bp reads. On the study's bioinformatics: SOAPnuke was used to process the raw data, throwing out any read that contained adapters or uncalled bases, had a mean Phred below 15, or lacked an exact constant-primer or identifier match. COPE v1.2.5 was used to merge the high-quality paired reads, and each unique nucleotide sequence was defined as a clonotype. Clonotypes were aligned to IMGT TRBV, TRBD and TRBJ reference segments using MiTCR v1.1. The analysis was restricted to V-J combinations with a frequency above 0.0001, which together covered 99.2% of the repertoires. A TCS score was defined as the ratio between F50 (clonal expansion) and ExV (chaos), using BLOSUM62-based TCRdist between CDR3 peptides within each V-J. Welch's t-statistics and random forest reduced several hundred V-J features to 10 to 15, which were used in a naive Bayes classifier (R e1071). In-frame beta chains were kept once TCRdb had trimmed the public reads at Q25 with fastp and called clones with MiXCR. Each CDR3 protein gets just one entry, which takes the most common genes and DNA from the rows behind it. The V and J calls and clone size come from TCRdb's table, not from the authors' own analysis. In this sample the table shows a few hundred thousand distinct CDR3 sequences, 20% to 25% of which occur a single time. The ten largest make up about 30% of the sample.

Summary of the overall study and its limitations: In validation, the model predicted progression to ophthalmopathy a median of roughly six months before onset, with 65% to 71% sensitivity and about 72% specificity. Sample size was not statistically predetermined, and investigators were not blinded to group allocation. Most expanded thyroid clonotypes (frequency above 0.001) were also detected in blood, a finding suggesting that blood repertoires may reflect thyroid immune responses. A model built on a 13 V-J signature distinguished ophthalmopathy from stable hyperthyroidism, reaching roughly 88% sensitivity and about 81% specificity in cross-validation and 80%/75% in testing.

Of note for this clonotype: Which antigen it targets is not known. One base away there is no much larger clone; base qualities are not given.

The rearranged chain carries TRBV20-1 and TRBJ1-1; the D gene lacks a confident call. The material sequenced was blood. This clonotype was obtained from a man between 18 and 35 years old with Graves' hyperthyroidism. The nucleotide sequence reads TGCAGTGCTAGATTCGAGGGGAACACTGAAGCTTTCTTT. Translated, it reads CSARFEGNTEAFF.